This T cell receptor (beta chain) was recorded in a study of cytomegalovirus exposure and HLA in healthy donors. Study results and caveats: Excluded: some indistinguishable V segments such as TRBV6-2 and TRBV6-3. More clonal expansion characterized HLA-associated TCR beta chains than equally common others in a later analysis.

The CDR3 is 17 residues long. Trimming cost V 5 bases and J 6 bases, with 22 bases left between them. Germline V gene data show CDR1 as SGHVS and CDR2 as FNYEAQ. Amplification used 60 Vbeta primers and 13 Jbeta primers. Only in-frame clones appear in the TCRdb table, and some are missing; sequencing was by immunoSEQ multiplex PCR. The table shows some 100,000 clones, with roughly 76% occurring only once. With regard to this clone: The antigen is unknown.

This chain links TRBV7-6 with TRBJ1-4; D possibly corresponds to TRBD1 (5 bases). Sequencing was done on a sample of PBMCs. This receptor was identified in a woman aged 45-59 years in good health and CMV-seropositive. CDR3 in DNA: TGTGCCAGCAGCCCTACGACCCGGACAAACGGCGATGAAAAACTGTTTTTT. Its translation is CASSPTTRTNGDEKLFF. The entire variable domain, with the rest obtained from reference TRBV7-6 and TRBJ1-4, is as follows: GAGVSQSPRYKVTKRGQDVALRCDPISGHVSLYWYRQALGQGPEFLTYFNYEAQQDKSGLPNDRFSAERPEGSISTLTIQRTEQRDSAMYRCASSPTTRTNGDEKLFFGSGTQLSVL.